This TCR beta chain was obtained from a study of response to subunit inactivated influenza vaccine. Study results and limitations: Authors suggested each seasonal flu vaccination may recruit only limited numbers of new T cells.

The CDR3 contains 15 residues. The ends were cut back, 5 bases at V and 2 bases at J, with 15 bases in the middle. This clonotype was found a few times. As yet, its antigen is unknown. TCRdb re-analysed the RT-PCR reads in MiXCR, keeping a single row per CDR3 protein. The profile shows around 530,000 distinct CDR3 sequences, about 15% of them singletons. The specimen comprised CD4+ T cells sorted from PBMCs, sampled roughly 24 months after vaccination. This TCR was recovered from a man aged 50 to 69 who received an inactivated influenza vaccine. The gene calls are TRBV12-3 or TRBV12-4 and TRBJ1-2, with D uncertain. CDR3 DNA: TGTGCCAGCAGTGGCCCTCGGGGTAGGAACTATGGCTACACCTTC. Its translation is CASSGPRGRNYGYTF.